The source of this TCR beta chain is a study of blood T cell repertoires in COVID-19. TCRdb's table, derived via immunoSEQ multiplex PCR, lists solely in-frame clones and lacks some. This table has more than 140,000 clones, 88% appearing once. Germline V gene sequence: CDR1 MDHEN, CDR2 SYDVKM. The V end lost 3 bases, the J end lost 3 bases, and 14 bases lay between the germline ends. This CDR3 has 15 residues. The receptor comes from a woman in her sixties with acute or convalescent COVID-19. This chain links TRBV28 with TRBJ1-2, with a tentative D call TRBD1 (6 bases). The sample taken for sequencing was peripheral blood. The CDR3 region is CASSFGWGQDYGYTF. CDR3 sequence (DNA): TGTGCCAGCAGTTTCGGGTGGGGGCAGGACTATGGCTACACCTTC.